The 30 T cell receptor beta chains in this list originate from one sample, sequenced in a study of blood T cell repertoires in COVID-19. Some clones are missing from TCRdb's copy, which holds only in-frame ones; the method was immunoSEQ multiplex PCR. The sample records fewer than 200,000 clones, roughly nine tenths being singletons. The sample comprised peripheral blood. These receptors were obtained from a young man who had recovered from COVID-19.

V and J are TRBV4-3 and TRBJ2-3; possible D gene TRBD2, 6 bases. The CDR3 has 13 residues. Germline V gives CDR1 LGHNA, CDR2 YSLEER. Trimming removed 4 bases from V and 6 bases from J, with 11 bases in between. The CDR3 sequence: CASSRVADDTQYF. DNA of the CDR3: TGCGCCAGCAGCCGGGTAGCGGACGATACGCAGTATTTT.

CDR3 loop: CATKWEQGDLNEQFF. The CDR3 DNA reads TGTGCCACCAAATGGGAACAGGGAGATCTCAATGAGCAGTTCTTC. The chain links TRBV24-1 to TRBJ2-1, with a possible D match to TRBD1 (6 bases). With 8 bases removed from V and 6 bases from J, the gap between germline ends came to 19 bases. Germline assignment: CDR1 KGHDR and CDR2 SFDVKD. The CDR3 has 15 residues.

Only one count was recorded for this clone. The chain employs TRBV7-6 and TRBJ2-3; 12 nucleotides agree with TRBD2. CDR1 and CDR2 from the germline V gene are SGHVS and FNYEAQ. V lost 5 bases, J lost 2 bases, and 5 bases stayed unmatched. The CDR3 totals 16 residues. CDR3 sequence (DNA): TGTGCCAGCAGCGCAGGGACTAGCGGGCACACAGATACGCAGTATTTT. This translates into CASSAGTSGHTDTQYF.

The rearrangement links TRBV14 to TRBJ2-1; D uncertain. The germline V and J ends were trimmed by 4 bases and 3 bases, with 4 bases remaining between them. This CDR3 comprises 12 residues. Germline CDR1 SGHDN, CDR2 FVKESK. CDR3 sequence reads: CASSLGYNEQFF. The CDR3 DNA sequence: TGTGCCAGCAGCCTCGGCTACAATGAGCAGTTCTTC.

The gene calls are TRBV2 and TRBJ1-1; 10 positions match TRBD1. The junction had 9 bases not matched to a gene; V was cut back by 2 bases and J by 0 bases. Germline CDR1 is SNHLY and CDR2 is FYNNEI. The CDR3 runs 18 residues. CDR3 in DNA: TGTGCCAGCAGTGAACCGGCGGGGACAGGGGCGATGAACACTGAAGCTTTCTTT. It encodes CASSEPAGTGAMNTEAFF.

This clone was seen a handful of times. In DNA, the CDR3 is TGTGCCAGCAGCCCGGGACTAGGTCCCTACGAGCAGTACTTC. Protein: CASSPGLGPYEQYF. This rearrangement joins TRBV2 to TRBJ2-7; TRBD2 matches at 8 bases. CDR1 SNHLY and CDR2 FYNNEI come from the germline V gene. After removal of 6 bases from V and 2 bases from J, the junction contained 6 bases not matched to a gene. CDR3 size: 14 residues.

CDR3 coding DNA: TGTGCCAGCAGTTACGAGGTTTCCTACGAGCAGTACTTC. This gives the protein CASSYEVSYEQYF. This rearrangement joins TRBV6-2 or TRBV6-3 to TRBJ2-7; D remains ambiguous. The CDR3 consists of 13 residues. CDR1 and CDR2 from the germline V gene are MNHEY and SVGEGT. V lost 2 bases to trimming and J lost 1 base, with 6 bases between them.

V and J are TRBV6-2 or TRBV6-3 and TRBJ1-1; unclear D gene. CDR1 and CDR2 from the germline V gene are MNHEY and SVGEGT. This CDR3 is built from 14 residues. Trimming stripped 2 bases from V and 1 base from J, with 8 bases between. The CDR3 reads CASSYEVTNTEAFF. In DNA form, the CDR3 reads TGTGCCAGCAGTTACGAGGTTACGAACACTGAAGCTTTCTTT.

The chain combines TRBV29-1 with TRBJ1-2; no firm D call. This CDR3 contains 12 residues. Per the germline V gene, CDR1 is SQVTM and CDR2 is ANQGSEA. Trimming took off 5 bases at V and 2 bases at J, with 9 bases between the two ends. This chain's CDR3 is CSVLQANYGYTF. The CDR3 DNA follows: TGCAGCGTTCTCCAGGCAAACTATGGCTACACCTTC.

V and J are TRBV2 and TRBJ2-4, with TRBD1 matching over 8 bases. Per the germline V gene, CDR1 is SNHLY and CDR2 is FYNNEI. J lost 3 bases, V lost 4 bases, and 8 bases had no gene match. The CDR3 runs 16 residues. This chain's CDR3 is CASSAQGALSKNIQYF. The CDR3 DNA is TGTGCCAGCAGTGCGCAGGGGGCGTTGAGCAAAAACATTCAGTACTTC.

With regard to this clone: Other DNA sequences of this sample code for an identical CDR3. The rearrangement links TRBV5-1 to TRBJ2-3; 7 bases line up with TRBD1. CDR1 and CDR2 from the germline V gene are SGHRS and YFSETQ. Trimming at V came to 4 bases and at J to 0 bases, leaving 2 bases not matched to a gene. The CDR3 is 14 amino acids. The CDR3 DNA reads as TGCGCCAGCAGCCGGGACAGAAGCACAGATACGCAGTATTTT. It translates to CASSRDRSTDTQYF.

The chain employs TRBV4-1 and TRBJ1-4, with a possible D match to TRBD1 (6 bases). V lost 4 bases to trimming and J lost 13 bases, with 28 bases between them. CDR3 length: 17 amino acids. The germline CDR1 and CDR2 sequences are MGHRA and YSYEKL. The DNA of the CDR3 is TGCGCCAGCAGCCCCGCCTCTACCCCCCCCGCGGCAGGGGTACTGTTTTTT. It specifies CASSPASTPPAAGVLFF.

This chain uses TRBV27 with TRBJ2-6; TRBD1 agrees at 12 bases. The length of the CDR3 is 19 residues. Trimming took 0 bases from V and 0 from J; bases not matched to a gene: 3. CDR1 and CDR2 (germline): MNHEY, SMNVEV (reference sequence). Here the CDR3 DNA reads TGTGCCAGCAGTTTATCGGGACAGGGGGCTTACTCTGGGGCCAACGTCCTGACTTTC. Translated, it gives CASSLSGQGAYSGANVLTF.

This sequence joins TRBV7-3 and TRBJ2-7; the D gene is possibly TRBD1 (5 bases). The V gene's germline CDR1 is SGHTA and CDR2 FQGTGA. CDR3 length: 21 residues. The germline V and J ends were trimmed by 1 base and 0 bases, with 28 bases remaining between them. The CDR3 DNA is TGTGCCAGCAGCTTAATATTAAAATTTGGGGCCGGTACTCGAAGCTCCTACGAGCAGTACTTC. Translated: CASSLILKFGAGTRSSYEQYF. Full variable domain (missing parts from reference TRBV7-3 and TRBJ2-7): GAGVSQTPSNKVTEKGKYVELRCDPISGHTALYWYRQSLGQGPEFLIYFQGTGAADDSGLPNDRFFAVRPEGSVSTLKIQRTERGDSAVYLCASSLILKFGAGTRSSYEQYFGPGTRLTVT.

The V and J genes are TRBV6-1 and TRBJ2-1; TRBD2 agrees at 8 bases. Germline-derived CDR1 and CDR2 are MNHNS and SASEGT. V was clipped by 4 bases and J by 0 bases; unmatched bases: 5. The CDR3 is 16 residues long. CDR3 in DNA: TGTGCCAGCAGTGGCCCCCGGGGGGGCTCCTACAATGAGCAGTTCTTC. Translation gives CASSGPRGGSYNEQFF.

The chain employs TRBV24-1 and TRBJ2-5; D possibly corresponds to TRBD2 (5 bases). V was trimmed by 4 bases and J by 3 bases, leaving 14 bases between them. The CDR3 sequence is 15 residues long. Per germline, CDR1 KGHDR and CDR2 SFDVKD. For the CDR3, the DNA is TGTGCCACCAGTGACCCGACGGCCGGGAAAGAGACCCAGTACTTC. It yields the protein CATSDPTAGKETQYF.

The chain couples TRBV5-1 to TRBJ2-5, with D perhaps matching TRBD1 (6 bases). This CDR3 contains 14 residues. The germline CDR1 and CDR2 sequences are SGHRS and YFSETQ. Trimming stripped 4 bases from V and 5 bases from J, with 15 bases between. CDR3 residues: CASSRIGQRETQYF. The DNA for the CDR3 is TGCGCCAGCAGCCGTATTGGACAGAGGGAGACCCAGTACTTC.

This sequence joins TRBV4-3 and TRBJ2-7, with D perhaps matching TRBD2 (7 bases). Trimming left V 1 base short and J 3 bases short, with 16 bases between. The CDR3 spans 16 residues. CDR1 and CDR2 from the germline V gene are LGHNA and YSLEER. The CDR3, as DNA: TGCGCCAGCAGCCAAGCGCTGGGGGCGGGAGTCTACGAGCAGTACTTC. It translates to CASSQALGAGVYEQYF.

The chain has TRBV10-2 and TRBJ2-3; weak D call: TRBD1 (5 bases). The CDR3 sequence is 15 residues long. The germline V gene has CDR1 WSHSY and CDR2 SAAADI. Trimming pared 2 bases from V and 2 bases from J, leaving 11 bases between. CDR3 DNA sequence: TGCGCCAGCAGTGAGCCCGGACACTCCACAGATACGCAGTATTTT. Translating gives CASSEPGHSTDTQYF.

The chain carries TRBV9 and TRBJ2-6, with 9 bases fitting TRBD2. The CDR3 contains 17 residues. The V segment lost 3 bases and the J segment 0 bases; nucleotides outside the gene matches: 4. Germline V gene data show CDR1 as SGDLS and CDR2 as YYNGEE. CDR3: CASSGSGRTSGANVLTF. The DNA for the CDR3 is TGTGCCAGCAGCGGTAGCGGGAGAACCTCTGGGGCCAACGTCCTGACTTTC.

The chain couples TRBV6-5 to TRBJ2-2, with unresolved D. This CDR3 spans 13 amino acids. The ends were cut back, 6 bases at V and 4 bases at J, with 9 bases in the middle. CDR1 MNHEY and CDR2 SVGAGI come from the germline V gene. The CDR3 region is CASSLQITGELFF. DNA for the CDR3: TGTGCCAGCAGCCTCCAGATCACCGGGGAGCTGTTTTTT.

V gene TRBV28 combines with J gene TRBJ2-7; TRBD1 aligns across 9 bases. CDR3 length equals 15 residues. J lost 6 bases, V lost 5 bases, and 11 bases had no gene match. Germline V gives CDR1 MDHEN, CDR2 SYDVKM. CDR3 bases: TGTGCCAGCAGTACTTCCGGGACAGGGATTGGCGAGCAGTACTTC. Translating it yields CASSTSGTGIGEQYF.

This clone was seen a single time. The rearrangement uses TRBV6-1 and TRBJ1-2; 9 bases align to TRBD1. The germline gives CDR1 MNHNS, CDR2 SASEGT. The CDR3 totals 16 residues. V dropped 1 base and J dropped 5; count of bases not matched to a gene: 8. CDR3 coding DNA: TGTGCCAGCAGTGAAGTATTAGGAGGACAGGGGTATGGCTACACCTTC. Its protein is CASSEVLGGQGYGYTF.

This chain joins TRBV9 and TRBJ2-3; D not resolved. Trimming left V 4 bases short and J 2 bases short, with 14 bases between. From germline, CDR1 is SGDLS and CDR2 YYNGEE. CDR3 length: 15 amino acids. The CDR3 nucleotides read TGTGCCAGCAGCCTAGGCCTGACTGTCACAGATACGCAGTATTTT. Translated, it gives CASSLGLTVTDTQYF. Full variable domain (remainder filled in from reference TRBV9 and TRBJ2-3): DSGVTQTPKHLITATGQRVTLRCSPRSGDLSVYWYQQSLDQGLQFLIQYYNGEERAKGNILERFSAQQFPDLHSELNLSSLELGDSALYFCASSLGLTVTDTQYFGPGTRLTVL.

The V and J genes are TRBV7-9 and TRBJ1-2; D possibly corresponds to TRBD1 (6 bases). Trimming pared 5 bases from V and 4 bases from J, leaving 23 bases between. The CDR3 covers 17 residues. Germline lookup yields CDR1 SEHNR and CDR2 FQNEAQ (reference sequence). Here the CDR3 DNA reads TGTGCCAGCAGCCCACGACCCACAGGGACCGGGGTCTATGGCTACACCTTC. Protein sequence: CASSPRPTGTGVYGYTF. The full variable domain, its missing parts supplied by reference TRBV7-9 and TRBJ1-2, is DTGVSQNPRHKITKRGQNVTFRCDPISEHNRLYWYRQTLGQGPEFLTYFQNEAQLEKSRLLSDRFSAERPKGSFSTLEIQRTEQGDSAMYLCASSPRPTGTGVYGYTFGSGTRLTVV.

The chain employs TRBV6-4 and TRBJ1-2; no clear D. CDR3 length equals 14 residues. Germline assignment: CDR1 MRHNA and CDR2 SNTAGT. V gave up 2 bases and J gave up 6 bases, with 13 bases separating them. The CDR3 reads CASSDTGESDGYTF. CDR3 sequence (DNA): TGTGCCAGCAGTGACACGGGAGAGAGCGATGGCTACACCTTC.

This chain connects TRBV4-1 to TRBJ1-5; no reliable D call. Germline V gene lookup returns CDR1 MGHRA and CDR2 YSYEKL. Trimming left V 0 bases short and J 0 bases short, with 6 bases between. This CDR3 contains 15 residues. For the CDR3, the DNA is TGCGCCAGCAGCCAAGAAGAGTATAGCAATCAGCCCCAGCATTTT. It encodes CASSQEEYSNQPQHF.

This chain joins TRBV5-1 and TRBJ2-1; D is ambiguous. V was trimmed by 1 base and J by 7 bases, leaving 12 bases between them. Germline V gene lookup returns CDR1 SGHRS and CDR2 YFSETQ. The CDR3 sequence is 14 residues long. As DNA, the CDR3 is TGCGCCAGCAGCTTGTTGTCGCAGGCAAATGAGCAGTTCTTC. Translating gives CASSLLSQANEQFF.

The chain is built from TRBV5-6 and TRBJ2-1; 7 nucleotides agree with TRBD1. The CDR3 runs 16 residues. The V and J ends lost 6 bases and 4 bases, in that order; junction bases with no gene match: 13. Germline V gene lookup returns CDR1 SGHDT and CDR2 YYEEEE. Written as DNA, the CDR3 is TGTGCCAGCACCAACCTTGACAGGGCTTTTTACAATGAGCAGTTCTTC. It encodes CASTNLDRAFYNEQFF. Combining the CDR3 with reference TRBV5-6 and TRBJ2-1 gives the whole variable domain DAGVTQSPTHLIKTRGQQVTLRCSPKSGHDTVSWYQQALGQGPQFIFQYYEEEERQRGNFPDRFSGHQFPNYSSELNVNALLLGDSALYLCASTNLDRAFYNEQFFGPGTRLTVL.

The count of this clone is one. This sequence joins TRBV7-2 and TRBJ2-7; maybe TRBD2 (5 bases). From germline, CDR1 is SGHTA and CDR2 FQGNSA. CDR3 length: 14 amino acids. V was pared by 4 bases and J by 6 bases, with 16 bases between. Here the CDR3 reads CASSSRLSAGEQYF. In nucleotides, the CDR3 is TGTGCCAGCAGCTCTCGACTCTCCGCGGGCGAGCAGTACTTC.